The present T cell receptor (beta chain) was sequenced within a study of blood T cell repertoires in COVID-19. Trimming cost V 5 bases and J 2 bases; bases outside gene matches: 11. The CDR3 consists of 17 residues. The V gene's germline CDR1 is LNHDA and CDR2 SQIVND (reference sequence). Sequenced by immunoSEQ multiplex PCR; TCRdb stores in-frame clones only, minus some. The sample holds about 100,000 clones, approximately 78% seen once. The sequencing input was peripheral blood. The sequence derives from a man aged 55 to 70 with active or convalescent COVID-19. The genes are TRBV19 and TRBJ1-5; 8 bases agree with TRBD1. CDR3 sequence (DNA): TGTGCCAGTAGTCAGGGCCAGGGGGCGCGGGGCAATCAGCCCCAGCATTTT. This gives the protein CASSQGQGARGNQPQHF.